The present entry profiles one T cell receptor beta chain with its context. The antigen remains undetermined. Through Arm-PCR of CDR3 regions and iRepertoire HTBI primers, TCR beta libraries were built. Each CDR3 protein gets one entry after TCRdb re-called the multiplex PCR reads with MiXCR. This sample has a few hundred thousand distinct CDR3 sequences, with approximately 22% found just once. V was cut by 10 bases and J by 7 bases, with 16 bases left in between. The CDR3 is made up of 13 amino acids. Germline V gene lookup returns CDR1 LNHDA and CDR2 SQIVND (reference sequence). These data are taken from a study of regulatory T cells in long-lasting Graves disease. The time point: persistent/refractory GD, antithyroid drugs over 5 years with positive TRAb. PBMC RNA was the source of the TCR library. Patients all came to the study from an endocrinology department in Xi'an, China. Peripheral blood, Nine milliliters per patient, was collected in EDTA tubes.

Overall study results and limits: Patients with persistent Graves' had lower TCR diversity than newly diagnosed patients. Patients with persistent disease shared fewer than 3,500 public clonotypes, outpacing the approximately 920 shared by new patients.

This specimen consisted of peripheral blood mononuclear cells (PBMCs), obtained when the disease was refractory, from a patient treated with antithyroid drugs. The V and J genes are TRBV19 and TRBJ1-4; D call uncertain. The TCR originated in a female donor with Graves disease. The CDR3 DNA is TGTGCCAAAGGGCCTAGTCAAGTTGAAAAACTGTTTTTT. Encoded protein: CAKGPSQVEKLFF.